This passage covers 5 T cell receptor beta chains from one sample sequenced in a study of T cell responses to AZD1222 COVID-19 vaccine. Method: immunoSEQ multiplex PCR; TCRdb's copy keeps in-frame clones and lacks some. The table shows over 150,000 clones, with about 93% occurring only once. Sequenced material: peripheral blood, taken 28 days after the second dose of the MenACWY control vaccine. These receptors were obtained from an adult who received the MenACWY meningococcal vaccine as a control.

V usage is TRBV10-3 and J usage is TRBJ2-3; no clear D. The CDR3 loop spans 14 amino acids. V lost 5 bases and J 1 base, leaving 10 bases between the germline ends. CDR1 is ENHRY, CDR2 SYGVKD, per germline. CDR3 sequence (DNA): TGTGCCATCAGTCTAGACCCGCGCACAGATACGCAGTATTTT. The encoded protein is CAISLDPRTDTQYF.

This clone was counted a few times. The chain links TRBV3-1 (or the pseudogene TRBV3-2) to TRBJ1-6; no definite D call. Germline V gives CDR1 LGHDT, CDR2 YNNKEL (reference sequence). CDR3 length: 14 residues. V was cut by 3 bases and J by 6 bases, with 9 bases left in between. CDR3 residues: CASSQAGSNSPLHF. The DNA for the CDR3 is TGTGCCAGCAGCCAGGCCGGGTCTAATTCACCCCTCCACTTT.

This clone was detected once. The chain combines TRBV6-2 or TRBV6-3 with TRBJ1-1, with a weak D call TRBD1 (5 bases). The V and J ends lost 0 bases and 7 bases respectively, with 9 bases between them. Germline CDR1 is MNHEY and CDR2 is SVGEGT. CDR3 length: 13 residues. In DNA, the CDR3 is TGTGCCAGCAGTTACTCCATGGGACGTGAAGCTTTCTTT. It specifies CASSYSMGREAFF.

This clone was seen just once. DNA of the CDR3: TGTGCCAGCAGTTTGGGCAGACAAGGAGGGGCCGGGGAGCTGTTTTTT. Its protein is CASSLGRQGGAGELFF. The V and J genes are TRBV2 and TRBJ2-2, with D possibly matching TRBD2 (6 bases). The V gene lost 5 bases and the J gene lost 6 bases, with 19 bases spanning the gap. Germline V gene data show CDR1 as SNHLY and CDR2 as FYNNEI. This CDR3 contains 16 residues.

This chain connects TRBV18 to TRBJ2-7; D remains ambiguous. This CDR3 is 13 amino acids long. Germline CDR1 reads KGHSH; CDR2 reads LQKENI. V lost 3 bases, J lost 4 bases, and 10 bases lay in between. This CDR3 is CASSPSAQYEQYF. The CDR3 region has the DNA TGTGCCAGCTCACCGTCGGCCCAGTACGAGCAGTACTTC.